This is a list of T cell receptor beta chains from one sample in a study of cytomegalovirus exposure and HLA in healthy donors. Data came from immunoSEQ multiplex PCR; TCRdb stores just in-frame clones and leaves some out. The data hold approximately 76,000 clones, with roughly 63% observed a single time. The sample was PBMCs. Source of these receptors: a young man in good health and CMV-seropositive. Both conserved end residues are part of each CDR3. The order of the fields is J gene, D gene, V gene, clone size, CDR3 protein, CDR3 DNA. A D gene is named only where the DNA matches it firmly. Size values are once, few and many counts, or a class for expanded clones, and some rows have none.

J gene: TRBJ2-3; D gene: TRBD1; V gene: TRBV4-1; clone size: once; CDR3 protein: CASSSGTGRFTDTQYF; CDR3 DNA: TGCGCCAGCAGCTCCGGGACAGGGCGTTTTACAGATACGCAGTATTTT
J gene: TRBJ1-2; D gene: TRBD1; V gene: TRBV10-3; clone size: -; CDR3 protein: CAISDPQTGNYGYTF; CDR3 DNA: TGTGCCATCAGTGACCCCCAGACAGGGAACTATGGCTACACCTTC
J gene: TRBJ1-2; D gene: TRBD1; V gene: TRBV6-6; clone size: -; CDR3 protein: CASSTQGQDNYGYTF; CDR3 DNA: TGTGCCAGCAGTACCCAGGGACAGGATAACTATGGCTACACCTTC
J gene: TRBJ1-4; D gene: -; V gene: TRBV6-5; clone size: -; CDR3 protein: CASSYSVPRTNEKLFF; CDR3 DNA: TGTGCCAGCAGTTACTCGGTCCCTCGGACTAATGAAAAACTGTTTTTT
J gene: TRBJ1-1; D gene: -; V gene: TRBV19; clone size: -; CDR3 protein: CASSIMGRTEAFF; CDR3 DNA: TGTGCCAGTAGTATCATGGGCAGGACTGAAGCTTTCTTT
J gene: TRBJ2-6; D gene: TRBD2; V gene: TRBV6-1; clone size: -; CDR3 protein: CASSEWGLGKSSGANVLTF; CDR3 DNA: TGTGCCAGCAGTGAGTGGGGACTAGGGAAGAGCTCTGGGGCCAACGTCCTGACTTTC
J gene: TRBJ2-1; D gene: -; V gene: TRBV9; clone size: few; CDR3 protein: CASSAGLNLDLLNEQFF; CDR3 DNA: TGTGCCAGCAGCGCAGGGCTCAATCTAGACCTCCTCAATGAGCAGTTCTTC
J gene: TRBJ1-1; D gene: -; V gene: TRBV19; clone size: -; CDR3 protein: CASSTPTPTGSSEAFF; CDR3 DNA: TGTGCCAGTAGTACCCCAACTCCTACAGGGAGCAGTGAAGCTTTCTTT
J gene: TRBJ2-5; D gene: TRBD2; V gene: TRBV4-1; clone size: -; CDR3 protein: CASSPRTSGPYQETQYF; CDR3 DNA: TGCGCCAGCAGCCCGAGGACTAGCGGGCCGTACCAAGAGACCCAGTACTTC
J gene: TRBJ2-2; D gene: -; V gene: TRBV7-9; clone size: -; CDR3 protein: CASSLGRGQELFF; CDR3 DNA: TGTGCCAGCAGCTTGGGGAGGGGACAAGAACTGTTTTTT
J gene: TRBJ2-7; D gene: TRBD1; V gene: TRBV9; clone size: few; CDR3 protein: CASSVAGGPYEQYF; CDR3 DNA: TGTGCCAGCAGCGTAGCAGGGGGTCCCTACGAGCAGTACTTC
J gene: TRBJ2-5; D gene: TRBD2; V gene: TRBV2; clone size: few; CDR3 protein: CASSPLAGGRETQYF; CDR3 DNA: TGTGCCAGCAGCCCACTAGCGGGGGGGCGAGAGACCCAGTACTTC
J gene: TRBJ2-2; D gene: TRBD2; V gene: TRBV5-1; clone size: -; CDR3 protein: CASSLALAGYTGELFF; CDR3 DNA: TGCGCCAGCAGCTTGGCATTAGCGGGATATACCGGGGAGCTGTTTTTT
J gene: TRBJ2-1; D gene: -; V gene: TRBV9; clone size: few; CDR3 protein: CASSAGTYNEQFF; CDR3 DNA: TGTGCCAGCAGCGCAGGGACCTACAATGAGCAGTTCTTC
J gene: TRBJ1-1; D gene: TRBD1; V gene: TRBV10-3; clone size: -; CDR3 protein: CAISASPEGQGEAFF; CDR3 DNA: TGTGCCATCAGTGCCTCCCCGGAAGGACAGGGTGAAGCTTTCTTT
J gene: TRBJ2-5; D gene: -; V gene: TRBV4-2; clone size: -; CDR3 protein: CASSQDTGMGGETQYF; CDR3 DNA: TGTGCCAGCAGCCAAGACACAGGAATGGGAGGAGAGACCCAGTACTTC
J gene: TRBJ2-7; D gene: -; V gene: TRBV5-1; clone size: -; CDR3 protein: CASSLSSSNYEQYF; CDR3 DNA: TGCGCCAGCAGCTTGTCCAGTAGCAACTACGAGCAGTACTTC
J gene: TRBJ2-5; D gene: -; V gene: TRBV5-1; clone size: -; CDR3 protein: CASSLNAAGGMNPETQYF; CDR3 DNA: TGCGCCAGCAGCTTGAACGCCGCAGGGGGGATGAATCCAGAGACCCAGTACTTC
J gene: TRBJ2-7; D gene: TRBD1; V gene: TRBV20-1; clone size: -; CDR3 protein: CSGGQGYEQYF; CDR3 DNA: TGCAGTGGGGGACAGGGTTACGAGCAGTACTTC
J gene: TRBJ2-3; D gene: -; V gene: TRBV5-1; clone size: -; CDR3 protein: CASSLGQSTDAQYF; CDR3 DNA: TGCGCCAGCAGCTTGGGGCAGAGCACAGATGCGCAGTATTTT
J gene: TRBJ2-5; D gene: -; V gene: TRBV5-6; clone size: -; CDR3 protein: CASSVGGGKQETQYF; CDR3 DNA: TGTGCCAGCAGCGTTGGTGGGGGGAAACAAGAGACCCAGTACTTC
J gene: TRBJ2-5; D gene: TRBD2; V gene: TRBV4-1; clone size: few; CDR3 protein: CASSLGLAGDKETQYF; CDR3 DNA: TGCGCCAGCAGCCTCGGACTAGCGGGCGATAAAGAGACCCAGTACTTC
J gene: TRBJ2-1; D gene: -; V gene: TRBV7-9; clone size: medium-sized; CDR3 protein: CASARQSSFEQFF; CDR3 DNA: TGTGCCAGCGCCCGACAGTCCTCTTTTGAGCAGTTCTTC
J gene: TRBJ1-2; D gene: -; V gene: TRBV14; clone size: -; CDR3 protein: CASSFSAGSGYTF; CDR3 DNA: TGTGCCAGCAGCTTTTCTGCAGGCAGTGGCTACACCTTC
J gene: TRBJ1-6; D gene: -; V gene: TRBV27; clone size: -; CDR3 protein: CASSWREGNSPLHF; CDR3 DNA: TGTGCCAGCAGTTGGAGGGAAGGTAATTCACCCCTCCACTTT
J gene: TRBJ1-3; D gene: -; V gene: TRBV7-9; clone size: -; CDR3 protein: CASSPVGGAGNTIYF; CDR3 DNA: TGTGCCAGCAGCCCCGTGGGGGGTGCGGGAAACACCATATATTTT
J gene: TRBJ2-7; D gene: TRBD2; V gene: TRBV7-9; clone size: -; CDR3 protein: CASSSQRGGFVEQYF; CDR3 DNA: TGTGCCAGCAGCTCCCAGCGGGGGGGCTTTGTTGAGCAGTACTTC
J gene: TRBJ1-5; D gene: -; V gene: TRBV27; clone size: -; CDR3 protein: CASSLSAGPTNQPQHF; CDR3 DNA: TGTGCCAGCAGTTTATCGGCAGGCCCGACCAATCAGCCCCAGCATTTT
J gene: TRBJ2-5; D gene: -; V gene: TRBV10-3; clone size: -; CDR3 protein: CAIGQTGETQYF; CDR3 DNA: TGTGCCATCGGACAAACAGGAGAGACCCAGTACTTC
J gene: TRBJ2-5; D gene: TRBD1; V gene: TRBV14; clone size: -; CDR3 protein: CASSQTTGGETQYF; CDR3 DNA: TGTGCCAGCAGCCAGACTACAGGGGGAGAGACCCAGTACTTC
J gene: TRBJ1-4; D gene: -; V gene: TRBV6-1; clone size: -; CDR3 protein: CASRTAVNEKLFF; CDR3 DNA: TGTGCCAGTAGGACAGCGGTTAATGAAAAACTGTTTTTT
J gene: TRBJ1-6; D gene: TRBD1; V gene: TRBV2; clone size: -; CDR3 protein: CASSVGTGGRSPLHF; CDR3 DNA: TGTGCCAGCAGTGTCGGGACAGGGGGGAGATCACCCCTCCACTTT
J gene: TRBJ2-5; D gene: -; V gene: TRBV19; clone size: few; CDR3 protein: CASSIVGQGRETQYF; CDR3 DNA: TGTGCCAGTAGTATAGTTGGCCAGGGAAGAGAGACCCAGTACTTC
J gene: TRBJ1-1; D gene: TRBD1; V gene: TRBV19; clone size: once; CDR3 protein: CASSNRGGTEAFF; CDR3 DNA: TGTGCCAGTAGTAACAGGGGAGGCACTGAAGCTTTCTTT
J gene: TRBJ2-1; D gene: -; V gene: TRBV7-8; clone size: -; CDR3 protein: CASSLMAGPSYNEQFF; CDR3 DNA: TGTGCCAGCAGCTTAATGGCGGGACCCTCCTACAATGAGCAGTTCTTC
J gene: TRBJ2-3; D gene: TRBD1; V gene: TRBV2; clone size: -; CDR3 protein: CASSVGQGPDTQYF; CDR3 DNA: TGTGCCAGCAGTGTGGGACAGGGTCCAGATACGCAGTATTTT
J gene: TRBJ2-6; D gene: TRBD2; V gene: TRBV4-1; clone size: -; CDR3 protein: CASSQGALAGVTGANVLTF; CDR3 DNA: TGCGCCAGCAGCCAAGGAGCACTAGCGGGAGTTACTGGGGCCAACGTCCTGACTTTC